These 29 T cell receptor beta chains came from one sample sequenced in a study of somatic mutations in cytotoxic T cells in rheumatoid arthritis. This table comes from immunoSEQ multiplex PCR, and its TCRdb copy is limited to in-frame clones, with some not included. The sample contains approximately 14,000 clones, 82% of which appear only once. Input material: CD8+ T cells sorted from blood. These receptor sequences come from an adult with rheumatoid arthritis.

The V gene is TRBV9, the J gene TRBJ2-1; D uncertain. The CDR3 is made up of 12 amino acids. V was cut by 6 bases and J by 5 bases, with 9 bases left in between. The V gene's germline CDR1 is SGDLS and CDR2 YYNGEE. The CDR3 sequence: CASNIEDNEQFF. The CDR3 region has the DNA TGTGCCAGCAACATAGAGGACAATGAGCAGTTCTTC.

The chain couples TRBV7-3 to TRBJ2-7; D gene uncertain. The germline gives CDR1 SGHTA, CDR2 FQGTGA. The CDR3 runs 14 residues. V was trimmed by 0 bases and J by 4 bases, leaving 10 bases between them. The CDR3 DNA reads TGTGCCAGCAGCTTAACGTATGGGCCTTACGAGCAGTACTTC. This sequence encodes CASSLTYGPYEQYF.

The chain joins TRBV30 to TRBJ2-6; 7 bases are a match to TRBD1. The length of the CDR3 is 17 residues. V was pared by 2 bases and J by 0 bases, with 7 bases of the junction left unmatched. The germline V gene has CDR1 GTSNPN and CDR2 SVGIG (reference sequence). CDR3 coding DNA: TGTGCCTGGAGTACGGGACAGTGGGCCTCTGGGGCCAACGTCCTGACTTTC. As protein: CAWSTGQWASGANVLTF.

The chain links TRBV5-6 to TRBJ2-7; D not certain. The CDR3 covers 13 residues. V dropped 0 bases and J dropped 3 bases, with 7 bases sitting between them. Germline assignment: CDR1 SGHDT and CDR2 YYEEEE. The CDR3 region has the DNA TGTGCCAGCAGCTTGGGGCAGCTCTACGAGCAGTACTTC. Residues: CASSLGQLYEQYF.

This clone was observed once. This rearrangement joins TRBV11-1 to TRBJ1-2, with TRBD1 as a possible D gene (6 bases). Germline assignment: CDR1 SGHAT and CDR2 FQDESV (reference sequence). The length of the CDR3 is 15 residues. V was trimmed by 2 bases and J by 1 base, leaving 11 bases between them. For the CDR3, the DNA is TGTGCCAGCAGCTTAAGCGGACAGAATAACTATGGCTACACCTTC. Translation gives CASSLSGQNNYGYTF.

This clone was seen just once. The chain carries TRBV5-1 and TRBJ2-2; 8 bases match TRBD2. The CDR3 loop spans 16 amino acids. Germline lookup yields CDR1 SGHRS and CDR2 YFSETQ. Trimming took 4 bases from V and 0 from J; bases not matched to a gene: 5. The CDR3 loop is CASSPRGATNTGELFF. The CDR3, as DNA: TGCGCCAGCAGCCCGCGGGGGGCAACGAACACCGGGGAGCTGTTTTTT.

The rearrangement uses TRBV19 and TRBJ1-4; TRBD1 agrees at 7 bases. Per germline, CDR1 LNHDA and CDR2 SQIVND (reference sequence). The trim removed 5 bases at V and 8 bases at J, leaving 5 bases unmatched. The CDR3 covers 13 residues. The CDR3, as DNA: TGTGCCAGTAGTCTAGTGGACAGGGAAAAACTGTTTTTT. It translates to CASSLVDREKLFF.

To note about this clone: Distinct nucleotide sequences in the sample also encode this CDR3. The gene calls are TRBV4-3 and TRBJ2-7; tentative D call: TRBD1 (5 bases). This CDR3 region has 15 residues. The V gene's germline CDR1 is LGHNA and CDR2 YSLEER. V was pared by 6 bases and J by 1 base, with 16 bases between. The CDR3 bases are TGCGCCAGCAGTCAGGAAACGACAGTATCCTACGAGCAGTACTTC. Encoded protein: CASSQETTVSYEQYF.

The V and J genes are TRBV7-2 and TRBJ1-2, with 9 bases lining up with TRBD1. Germline V gives CDR1 SGHTA, CDR2 FQGNSA. The CDR3 totals 14 residues. The junction had 8 bases not matched to a gene; V was cut back by 4 bases and J by 8 bases. The CDR3 here is CASSSGTGQSGYTF. Here the CDR3 DNA reads TGTGCCAGCAGCTCCGGGACAGGGCAGTCGGGCTACACCTTC. Combining the CDR3 with reference TRBV7-2 and TRBJ1-2 gives the whole variable domain GAGVSQSPSNKVTEKGKDVELRCDPISGHTALYWYRQSLGQGLEFLIYFQGNSAPDKSGLPSDRFSAERTGGSVSTLTIQRTQQEDSAVYLCASSSGTGQSGYTFGSGTRLTVV.

The chain employs TRBV5-1 and TRBJ2-1, with TRBD1 as a possible D gene (5 bases). Trimming cost V 4 bases and J 8 bases, with 13 bases left between them. This CDR3 comprises 13 residues. CDR1 and CDR2 (germline): SGHRS, YFSETQ. The CDR3 DNA reads TGCGCCAGCAGCGTGGGGCCAGCCGATGAGCAGTTCTTC. This codes for CASSVGPADEQFF.

The genes are TRBV7-9 and TRBJ1-1; TRBD1 agrees at 8 bases. CDR1 is SEHNR, CDR2 FQNEAQ, per germline (reference sequence). The junction had 9 bases not matched to a gene; V was cut back by 10 bases and J by 5 bases. The CDR3 has 13 amino acids. DNA for the CDR3: TGTGCCACCAACCAGGGGGCTCGGACTGAAGCTTTCTTT. Encoded protein: CATNQGARTEAFF. The full variable domain, completed using reference TRBV7-9 and TRBJ1-1, is DTGVSQNPRHKITKRGQNVTFRCDPISEHNRLYWYRQTLGQGPEFLTYFQNEAQLEKSRLLSDRFSAERPKGSFSTLEIQRTEQGDSAMYLCATNQGARTEAFFGQGTRLTVV.

The J gene is TRBJ2-3, the V gene TRBV28; 7 bases map to TRBD1. The J segment lost 1 base and the V segment lost 7 bases, leaving 8 bases of the junction unmatched. The CDR3 contains 15 residues. Looked up from germline, CDR1 is MDHEN and CDR2 is SYDVKM. The CDR3 protein is CASNPLGQGTDTQYF. CDR3 DNA: TGTGCCAGCAACCCCCTCGGACAGGGCACAGATACGCAGTATTTT.

CDR3 in amino acids: CASSEGLAGFSYNEQFF. CDR3 in DNA: TGCGCCAGCTCCGAAGGGTTAGCGGGTTTCTCCTACAATGAGCAGTTCTTC. The rearrangement uses TRBV5-1 and TRBJ2-1; 7 nucleotides align to TRBD2. Trimming at V came to 7 bases and at J to 0 bases, leaving 13 bases not matched to a gene. The CDR3 spans 17 residues. Germline lookup yields CDR1 SGHRS and CDR2 YFSETQ.

This clone was observed a single time. This rearrangement joins TRBV9 to TRBJ2-6; D is unclear. This CDR3 has 14 residues. Germline V lookup: CDR1 SGDLS, CDR2 YYNGEE. Trimming removed 7 bases at V and 0 bases at J, with 8 bases between. The CDR3 sequence is CASGVDSGANVLTF. In DNA form, the CDR3 reads TGTGCCAGCGGGGTCGACTCTGGGGCCAACGTCCTGACTTTC. The full variable domain, its missing parts supplied by reference TRBV9 and TRBJ2-6, is DSGVTQTPKHLITATGQRVTLRCSPRSGDLSVYWYQQSLDQGLQFLIQYYNGEERAKGNILERFSAQQFPDLHSELNLSSLELGDSALYFCASGVDSGANVLTFGAGSRLTVL.

With regard to this clone: At one boundary the junction diverges from the germline segment, which might be a read error. The J gene is TRBJ2-1, the V gene TRBV7-7, with D hard to call. Per the germline V gene, CDR1 is SSHAT and CDR2 is FNYEAQ (reference sequence). This CDR3 has 12 residues. CDR3 nucleotides: TGTGCTAGCAGTCCCGATAACAATGAGCAGTTCTTC. This codes for CASSPDNNEQFF.

The chain has TRBV19 and TRBJ2-1; TRBD2 matches at 7 bases. Germline assignment: CDR1 LNHDA and CDR2 SQIVND (reference sequence). V shed 5 bases and J 4 bases; nucleotides not matched to a gene: 8. This CDR3 comprises 15 residues. The CDR3 sequence is CASSLAGAGYNEQFF. The CDR3 nucleotides are TGTGCCAGTAGTTTGGCGGGAGCTGGATACAATGAGCAGTTCTTC.

This clone showed up just once. The V and J genes are TRBV5-1 and TRBJ2-5; TRBD2 aligns across 10 bases. The CDR3 runs to 17 residues. Germline V CDR1 and CDR2: SGHRS, YFSETQ. Losses at the gene ends were 2 bases for V and 5 bases for J; bases not matched to a gene: 12. CDR3 coding DNA: TGCGCCAGCAGCTTAAACAGCGGGAGGGCCGGGCTGGAGACCCAGTACTTC. Its protein product is CASSLNSGRAGLETQYF.

The V and J genes are TRBV7-9 and TRBJ2-3; D uncertain. CDR1 is SEHNR, CDR2 FQNEAQ, per germline (reference sequence). The CDR3 contains 14 residues. V shed 4 bases and J shed 0 bases, with 8 bases lying between them. For the CDR3, the DNA is TGTGCCAGCAGCTCCCGCCCTAGCACAGATACGCAGTATTTT. This encodes CASSSRPSTDTQYF.

V is TRBV4-1 and J is TRBJ2-2; D remains ambiguous. This CDR3 contains 19 residues. The germline V and J ends were trimmed by 0 bases and 4 bases, with 21 bases remaining between them. The germline V gene encodes CDR1 MGHRA and CDR2 YSYEKL. CDR3 protein: CASSQDRALTSGGTGELFF. CDR3 coding DNA: TGCGCCAGCAGCCAAGATCGCGCACTCACGAGTGGTGGCACCGGGGAGCTGTTTTTT.

The chain uses TRBV4-1 and TRBJ2-7; perhaps TRBD2 as D (5 bases). CDR3 length: 14 amino acids. In germline, CDR1 is MGHRA, CDR2 YSYEKL. V lost 0 bases, J lost 4 bases, and 10 bases lay in between. The CDR3 here is CASSQEPLGYEQYF. The CDR3 DNA follows: TGCGCCAGCAGCCAAGAGCCACTAGGTTACGAGCAGTACTTC.

This sequence joins TRBV7-9 and TRBJ1-3; a possible D gene is TRBD1 (5 bases). V lost 5 bases to trimming and J lost 0 bases, with 17 bases between them. The CDR3 is made up of 17 amino acids. CDR1 and CDR2 (germline): SEHNR, FQNEAQ (reference sequence). CDR3 residues: CASSPPYGGASGNTIYF. CDR3 bases: TGTGCCAGCAGCCCACCGTATGGGGGTGCCTCTGGAAACACCATATATTTT.

The V gene is TRBV19, the J gene TRBJ2-7; maybe TRBD1 (6 bases). Germline CDR1 LNHDA, CDR2 SQIVND (reference sequence). The CDR3 covers 13 residues. V dropped 4 bases and J dropped 3 bases, with 10 bases sitting between them. CDR3 protein: CASSNRQVYEQYF. The CDR3 DNA reads as TGTGCCAGTAGTAACCGACAGGTCTACGAGCAGTACTTC.

The chain recombines TRBV28 with TRBJ1-5; D perhaps matches TRBD1 (6 bases). V lost 6 bases and J lost 1, with 10 bases in between. From germline, CDR1 is MDHEN and CDR2 SYDVKM. The length of the CDR3 is 14 residues. CDR3 amino acids: CASSPTGSNQPQHF. The DNA of the CDR3 is TGTGCCAGCAGCCCAACAGGGAGCAATCAGCCCCAGCATTTT. The full variable domain, completed using reference TRBV28 and TRBJ1-5, is DVKVTQSSRYLVKRTGEKVFLECVQDMDHENMFWYRQDPGLGLRLIYFSYDVKMKEKGDIPEGYSVSREKKERFSLILESASTNQTSMYLCASSPTGSNQPQHFGDGTRLSIL.

The V gene is TRBV11-1, the J gene TRBJ2-1; no firm D call. CDR3 length: 17 amino acids. Per germline, CDR1 SGHAT and CDR2 FQDESV (reference sequence). Trimming removed 1 base at V and 4 bases at J, with 17 bases between. The chain's CDR3 is CASSLDPLDPPYNEQFF. CDR3 nucleotides: TGTGCCAGCAGCTTAGATCCTCTCGACCCACCTTACAATGAGCAGTTCTTC. The variable domain in full, with the rest retrieved from reference TRBV11-1 and TRBJ2-1, is EAEVAQSPRYKITEKSQAVAFWCDPISGHATLYWYRQILGQGPELLVQFQDESVVDDSQLPKDRFSAERLKGVDSTLKIQPAELGDSAMYLCASSLDPLDPPYNEQFFGPGTRLTVL.

This clone was recorded only once. This sequence joins TRBV5-6 and TRBJ2-3; maybe TRBD2 (7 bases). The CDR3 is made up of 13 amino acids. Germline CDR1 reads SGHDT; CDR2 reads YYEEEE. V shed 4 bases and J shed 8 bases, with 14 bases lying between them. In DNA, the CDR3 is TGTGCCAGCAGCGGCGGGGGCGTTGGTACGCAGTATTTT. This encodes CASSGGGVGTQYF.

The chain joins TRBV27 to TRBJ2-7; the D is unclear. The CDR3 has 15 amino acids. V lost 6 bases, J lost 0 bases, and 15 bases lay in between. Germline V gene data show CDR1 as MNHEY and CDR2 as SMNVEV (reference sequence). As DNA, the CDR3 is TGTGCCAGCAGATCCGGTAGCCCTAGCTCCTACGAGCAGTACTTC. Translating it yields CASRSGSPSSYEQYF.

This chain uses TRBV18 with TRBJ2-5; D possibly uses TRBD1 or TRBD2 (5 bases each). Germline CDR1 is KGHSH and CDR2 is LQKENI. V was clipped by 3 bases and J by 5 bases, with 13 bases between them. This CDR3 region has 14 residues. CDR3 residues: CASSPPEGYETQYF. Written as DNA, the CDR3 is TGTGCCAGCTCACCGCCTGAGGGGTATGAGACCCAGTACTTC.

The V gene is TRBV5-4, the J gene TRBJ2-1, with 9 bases that match TRBD2. The V gene's germline CDR1 is SGHNT and CDR2 YYREEE (reference sequence). This CDR3 region has 16 residues. The junction had 12 bases not matched to a gene; V was cut back by 3 bases and J by 8 bases. The CDR3 spells CASSWGMREGQDEQFF. The CDR3 DNA sequence: TGTGCCAGCAGCTGGGGGATGCGGGAGGGCCAAGATGAGCAGTTCTTC.

This chain uses TRBV27 with TRBJ2-1; tentative D call: TRBD1 (6 bases). In germline, CDR1 is MNHEY, CDR2 SMNVEV (reference sequence). The CDR3 spans 17 residues. V was shortened by 2 bases and J by 5 bases, with 19 bases between the two germline ends. CDR3 loop: CASSLHPGPAGDNEQFF. DNA for the CDR3: TGTGCCAGCAGTTTACACCCAGGCCCCGCAGGGGACAATGAGCAGTTCTTC.